Sequencing of this TCR beta chain was carried out in a study of T cell repertoires in cytomegalovirus infection. TCRdb processed the reads anew with MiXCR; each CDR3 protein has one entry. The top ten clones hold over 40% of a sample with under 300,000 distinct CDR3 sequences, about 18% of them seen once. Per germline, CDR1 MNHEY and CDR2 SVGEGT. The V gene lost 6 bases and the J gene lost 5 bases, with 8 bases spanning the gap. The CDR3 runs to 11 residues. This TCR derives from a human donor in good health (CMV status not recorded). Some clones in this sample may be carry-over from other donors' samples. The chain combines TRBV6-2 or TRBV6-3 with TRBJ2-7; D ambiguous. Sequenced input: CD8+ T cells from PBMCs. The CDR3 DNA is TGTGCCAGCAGCATTGGAGACGAGCAGTACTTC. This translates into CASSIGDEQYF.